This is a list of T cell receptor beta chains from one sample in a study of monozygotic twins with inflammatory bowel disease. TCRdb reprocessed the 5' RACE reads, keeping one entry per CDR3 protein, no DNA. The listing records about 210,000 distinct CDR3 sequences. Material for sequencing was blood. These receptors were obtained from a human donor with ulcerative colitis or Crohn's disease, or a healthy co-twin of an affected twin (not recorded which). Each CDR3 is given with its conserved first and last residue. Fields, in order: V gene, J gene, CDR3 protein.

TRBV7-9,TRBJ2-7,CASSPQVVYEQYF
TRBV7-2,TRBJ2-5,CASSLGTASRGETQYF
TRBV9,TRBJ1-1,CASSPDGHWNTEAFF
TRBV28,TRBJ2-3,CASSYPRAGDPDTQYF
TRBV7-2,TRBJ1-1,CASSRQQNTEAFF
TRBV20-1,TRBJ2-7,CSATLAGVPYEQYF
TRBV5-5,TRBJ2-3,CASRPDTRTDTQYF
TRBV9,TRBJ2-1,CASSEPRTATDYNEQFF
TRBV6-5,TRBJ1-4,CASSYSPGRGEKLFF
TRBV28,TRBJ1-4,CASSVHSGEGTNEKLFF
TRBV5-1,TRBJ1-1,CASSLTGAGGAEAFF
TRBV5-1,TRBJ2-1,CASSKTASSYNEQFF
TRBV5-1,TRBJ1-2,CASSLEGSPYGYTF
TRBV7-9,TRBJ2-6,CASSSETGAGANVLTF
TRBV20-1,TRBJ1-1,CSARDGSPMNTEAFF
TRBV7-2,TRBJ1-1,CASSSRGGGPNTEAFF
TRBV5-4,TRBJ1-1,CASSQTGHTEAFF
TRBV5-1,TRBJ2-1,CASSTGLAGYNEQFF
TRBV28,TRBJ2-1,CASRRAATNEQFF
TRBV15,TRBJ1-5,CATTDTPGLGNQPQHF
TRBV20-1,TRBJ1-3,CSAPGPWNTIYF
TRBV6-2/TRBV6-3,TRBJ2-7,CASSWTGDSSYEQYF
TRBV7-3,TRBJ2-3,CASSLDGGMPDTQYF
TRBV29-1,TRBJ2-1,CSVDGEEGNNEQFF
TRBV20-1,TRBJ2-3,CSARGTGITDTQYF
TRBV5-1,TRBJ2-1,CASSAFNNEQFF
TRBV5-1,TRBJ2-1,CASSLGGTGSYNEQFF
TRBV2,TRBJ1-5,CASGDSSNQPQHF
TRBV20-1,TRBJ2-3,CSARDISGRAHTDTQYF
TRBV9,TRBJ2-3,CASSVVLDTDTQYF
TRBV5-6,TRBJ1-1,CASSLRGMNTEAFF
TRBV12-3/TRBV12-4,TRBJ2-1,CASSPRGGFRGNEQFF
TRBV7-2,TRBJ1-1,CASSLRMRDTEAFF
TRBV12-3/TRBV12-4,TRBJ2-5,CASSPGTGETQYF
TRBV28,TRBJ2-3,CASMVIGQGLADTQYF
TRBV18,TRBJ1-5,CASSSTGRGNQPQHF
TRBV28,TRBJ2-1,CASSLRRAAGLHNEQFF
TRBV7-9,TRBJ2-1,CASSHGQGNYNEQFF
TRBV4-2,TRBJ2-3,CASSKGALASTDTQYF
TRBV24-1,TRBJ1-4,CATSEGQGEAKLFF
TRBV12-3/TRBV12-4,TRBJ1-1,CASSFIGNTEAFF
TRBV7-9,TRBJ1-1,CASTRHSEAFF
TRBV6-2/TRBV6-3,TRBJ1-1,CASREQFMNTEAFF
TRBV6-5,TRBJ1-4,CASSYLYSGATNEKLFF
TRBV12-3/TRBV12-4,TRBJ1-4,CASSGTGPLEKLFF
TRBV11-2,TRBJ1-1,CASSLAQGPMNTEAFF
TRBV5-6,TRBJ2-3,CASSRLASTDTQYF
TRBV5-4,TRBJ1-1,CASSFDRLNTEAFF
TRBV12-3/TRBV12-4,TRBJ1-6,CASLGGSRNSPLHF
TRBV18,TRBJ1-1,CASSLVGGTVNTEAFF
TRBV4-2,TRBJ1-1,CASSRDRENTEAFF
TRBV3-1,TRBJ2-7,CASSPPARVEQYF